One TCR beta chain is described in this entry. The data stem from a study of response to subunit inactivated influenza vaccine. TCRdb ran MiXCR on the RT-PCR reads and lists one entry per CDR3 protein. The sample yields 600,000 to 850,000 distinct CDR3 sequences, around 15% seen once. This CDR3 has 16 amino acids. Trimming at V came to 3 bases and at J to 0 bases, leaving 0 bases not matched to a gene. Germline V lookup: CDR1 LNHNV, CDR2 YYDKDF (reference sequence). V and J are TRBV15 and TRBJ2-3, with TRBD2 matching 13 bases. This specimen was PBMCs from blood, taken 14 to 15 days before vaccination. The sequence was collected from a man over 45 who received an inactivated influenza vaccine. The CDR3 nucleotides read TGTGCCACCAGCAGGACTAGCGGGGGGAGCACAGATACGCAGTATTTT. As protein: CATSRTSGGSTDTQYF. Full variable domain (remainder filled in from reference TRBV15 and TRBJ2-3): DAMVIQNPRYQVTQFGKPVTLSCSQTLNHNVMYWYQQKSSQAPKLLFHYYDKDFNNEADTPDNFQSRRPNTSFCFLDIRSPGLGDTAMYLCATSRTSGGSTDTQYFGPGTRLTVL.